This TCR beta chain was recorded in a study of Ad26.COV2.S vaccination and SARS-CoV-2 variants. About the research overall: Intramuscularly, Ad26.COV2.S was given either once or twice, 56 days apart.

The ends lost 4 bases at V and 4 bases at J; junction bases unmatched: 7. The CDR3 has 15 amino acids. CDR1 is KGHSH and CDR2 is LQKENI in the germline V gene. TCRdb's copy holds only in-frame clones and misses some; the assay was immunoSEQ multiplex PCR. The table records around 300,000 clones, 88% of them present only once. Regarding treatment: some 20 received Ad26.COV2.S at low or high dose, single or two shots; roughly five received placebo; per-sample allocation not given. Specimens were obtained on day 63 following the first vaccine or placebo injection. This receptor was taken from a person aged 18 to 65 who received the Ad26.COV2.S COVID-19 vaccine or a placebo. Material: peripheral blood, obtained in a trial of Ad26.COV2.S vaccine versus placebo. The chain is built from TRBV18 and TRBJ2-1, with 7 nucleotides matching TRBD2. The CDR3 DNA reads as TGTGCCAGCTCACGGAGGGAGGGGACGTACAATGAGCAGTTCTTC. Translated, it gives CASSRREGTYNEQFF.